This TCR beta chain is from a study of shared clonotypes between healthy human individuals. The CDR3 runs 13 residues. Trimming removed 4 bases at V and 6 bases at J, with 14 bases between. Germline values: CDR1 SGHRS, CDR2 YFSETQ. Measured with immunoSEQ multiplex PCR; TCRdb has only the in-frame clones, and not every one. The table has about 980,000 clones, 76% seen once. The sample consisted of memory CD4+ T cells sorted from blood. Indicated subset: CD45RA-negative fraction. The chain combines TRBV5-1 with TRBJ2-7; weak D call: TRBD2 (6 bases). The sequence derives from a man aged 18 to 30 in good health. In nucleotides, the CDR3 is TGCGCCAGCAGCCCACGGGGGTTTGGCGAGCAGTACTTC. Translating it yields CASSPRGFGEQYF.